Given below is one T cell receptor beta chain in context. The RNA input was roughly 0.5 to 1 ug, and it was reverse transcribed with random hexamers. By means of immunoSEQ multiplex PCR, TCR beta CDR3 spanning 54 Vbeta and 13 Jbeta underwent amplification. TCRdb independently ran MiXCR on the immunoSEQ multiplex PCR reads; one entry per CDR3 protein. The sample contains 300,000 to 350,000 distinct CDR3 sequences, roughly 94% of which appear only once. The sample comes from a study of CD8 T cells in Susac syndrome. CD8+ and CD4+ T cells from blood underwent TCR beta sequencing. Germline assignment: CDR1 SGHTA and CDR2 FQGTGA. The CDR3 length is 15 residues. V lost 5 bases to trimming and J lost 2 bases, with 15 bases between them.

The clonotype originates from a human donor with multiple sclerosis. The sample taken for sequencing was CD4+ T cells from PBMCs. The chain is built from TRBV7-3 and TRBJ1-1; D is unclear. CDR3 sequence: CASSPDPGLNTEAFF. The CDR3 nucleotides are TGTGCCAGCAGCCCGGACCCGGGCCTTAACACTGAAGCTTTCTTT.